These 28 T cell receptor beta chains share one sample of origin, sequenced in a study of cytomegalovirus exposure and HLA in healthy donors. The primer mix had 60 Vbeta and 13 Jbeta primers. Profiled with immunoSEQ multiplex PCR; TCRdb holds only in-frame clones, not every one. The top ten hold almost 4% of the sample, which has more than 130,000 clones, more than 75% seen once. The material sequenced was PBMCs. The receptor source for this set is a man aged 18 to 35 in good health and CMV-seronegative.

Points on this clone: At one end, the junction sequence differs from germline, possibly due to a read error. This sample also contains other DNA sequences that code for the same CDR3. The genes are TRBV27 and TRBJ1-3; D is perhaps TRBD1 (5 bases). Per germline, CDR1 MNHEY and CDR2 SMNVEV (reference sequence). The CDR3 is 15 residues long. The DNA of the CDR3 is TGTGCCAGTAGTTTAACCGGGGGGACTGGAAACACCATATATTTT. Translation gives CASSLTGGTGNTIYF.

The CDR3 DNA follows: TGTGCCAGCAGTCCGGGACAGGGGGCAGATACCGGGGAGCTGTTTTTT. This encodes CASSPGQGADTGELFF. The chain has TRBV7-9 and TRBJ2-2; 12 nucleotides line up with TRBD1. The ends lost 6 bases at V and 5 bases at J; junction bases unmatched: 7. The CDR3 consists of 16 residues. CDR1 and CDR2 (germline): SEHNR, FQNEAQ (reference sequence).

The genes are TRBV7-9 and TRBJ2-5; D uncertain. V lost 1 base, J lost 2 bases, and 8 bases lay in between. The CDR3 loop spans 14 amino acids. Germline assignment: CDR1 SEHNR and CDR2 FQNEAQ (reference sequence). The CDR3 loop reads CASSLGADQETQYF. Here the CDR3 DNA reads TGTGCCAGCAGCTTAGGGGCAGATCAAGAGACCCAGTACTTC.

The rearrangement uses TRBV27 and TRBJ2-1; 8 nucleotides align to TRBD1. Germline V lookup: CDR1 MNHEY, CDR2 SMNVEV (reference sequence). This CDR3 region has 15 residues. The V segment lost 2 bases and the J segment 2 bases; nucleotides outside the gene matches: 2. The CDR3 DNA reads TGTGCCAGCAGTTTACTACAGGGGGCCTACAATGAGCAGTTCTTC. Protein product: CASSLLQGAYNEQFF.

The gene calls are TRBV5-4 and TRBJ2-7; TRBD1 agrees at 9 bases. The V gene end was trimmed by 3 bases and the J gene end by 6 bases; junction bases not matched to a gene: 10. Germline V gene data show CDR1 as SGHNT and CDR2 as YYREEE (reference sequence). The CDR3 length is 15 residues. Here the CDR3 reads CASSSLTGGIGEQYF. CDR3 nucleotides: TGTGCCAGCAGCTCCCTGACAGGGGGGATTGGCGAGCAGTACTTC.

This clone turned up a few times. V gene TRBV30 combines with J gene TRBJ1-5; 8 bases match TRBD1. V shed 5 bases, J shed 2 bases, and the junction held 11 bases outside the gene matches. There are 16 residues in the CDR3. Germline CDR1 reads GTSNPN; CDR2 reads SVGIG (reference sequence). Here the CDR3 DNA reads TGTGCCTGGGATGGGACAGGAGTTATAGGCAATCAGCCCCAGCATTTT. Protein product: CAWDGTGVIGNQPQHF.

The chain carries TRBV7-3 and TRBJ2-1, with D perhaps TRBD1 (6 bases). V dropped 4 bases and J dropped 16 bases, with 20 bases sitting between them. CDR1 and CDR2 from the germline V gene are SGHTA and FQGTGA. The CDR3 runs to 13 residues. The CDR3 spells CASSSSPSGGPFF. CDR3 in DNA: TGTGCCAGCAGCTCGAGCCCTTCTGGGGGCCCCTTCTTC.

The DNA for the CDR3 is TGTGCCAGCAGCTTAGCAGGGGATCCCTACGAGCAGTACTTC. It codes for CASSLAGDPYEQYF. The genes are TRBV7-9 and TRBJ2-7, with D maybe TRBD1 (5 bases). V dropped 0 bases and J dropped 2 bases, with 8 bases sitting between them. Germline V gene data show CDR1 as SEHNR and CDR2 as FQNEAQ (reference sequence). This CDR3 is built from 14 residues.

A word on this clone: This specimen includes other DNA sequences encoding the same CDR3. The chain couples TRBV19 to TRBJ1-1; TRBD1 agrees at 7 bases. The CDR3 covers 14 residues. The V gene's germline CDR1 is LNHDA and CDR2 SQIVND (reference sequence). The V gene end was trimmed by 9 bases and the J gene end by 1 base; junction bases not matched to a gene: 8. The CDR3 spells CASMLGQQNTEAFF. The CDR3 nucleotides are TGTGCCAGCATGTTGGGACAGCAGAACACTGAAGCTTTCTTT.

CDR3 in amino acids: CACRTELGGGYTF. CDR3 sequence (DNA): TGTGCCTGTCGGACAGAGCTGGGAGGGGGCTACACCTTC. The genes are TRBV30 and TRBJ1-2, with a tentative D call TRBD1 (6 bases). V lost 6 bases and J lost 8, with 19 bases in between. Germline V gene lookup returns CDR1 GTSNPN and CDR2 SVGIG (reference sequence). The CDR3 runs to 13 residues.

This clone was counted a single time. The CDR3 loop is CASSTTYGYTF. CDR3 bases: TGTGCCAGCAGCACGACATATGGCTACACCTTC. V gene TRBV28 combines with J gene TRBJ1-2; D uncertain. The CDR3 length is 11 residues. The germline CDR1 and CDR2 sequences are MDHEN and SYDVKM. Trimming pared 6 bases from V and 5 bases from J, leaving 7 bases between.

The V and J genes are TRBV2 and TRBJ2-3, with D uncertain. V gave up 0 bases and J gave up 0 bases, with 4 bases separating them. CDR3 length equals 14 residues. From germline, CDR1 is SNHLY and CDR2 FYNNEI. The CDR3 DNA reads TGTGCCAGCAGTGAAGCGCAGAGCACAGATACGCAGTATTTT. It translates to CASSEAQSTDTQYF.

Points on this clone: In this CDR3 the conserved last residue, phenylalanine or tryptophan, is missing, so a read error is likely. The chain has TRBV9 and TRBJ2-3, with 7 bases matching TRBD1. The CDR3 covers 17 residues. Germline CDR1 is SGDLS and CDR2 is YYNGEE. V shed 0 bases and J 2 bases; nucleotides not matched to a gene: 9. The CDR3 sequence: CASSVGTLTGITDTQYV. CDR3 coding DNA: TGTGCCAGCAGCGTAGGGACTTTGACAGGGATCACAGATACGCAGTATGTT.

The rearrangement links TRBV15 to TRBJ2-1; 14 nucleotides match TRBD2. Germline V gene sequence: CDR1 LNHNV, CDR2 YYDKDF (reference sequence). The CDR3 runs 16 residues. Unmatched junction bases numbered 8, after V lost 5 bases and J lost 8 bases. In DNA form, the CDR3 reads TGTGCCACCAGCGGAAGACTAGCGGGGGGGCCCGATGAGCAGTTCTTC. Its translation is CATSGRLAGGPDEQFF.

This chain joins TRBV2 and TRBJ1-5; D is undetermined. CDR1 and CDR2 (germline): SNHLY, FYNNEI. This CDR3 is built from 14 residues. V was trimmed by 4 bases and J by 1 base, leaving 8 bases between them. The CDR3, as DNA: TGTGCCAGCAGTGTAGAGGGCAGCAATCAGCCCCAGCATTTT. This encodes CASSVEGSNQPQHF.

This chain links TRBV21-1 with TRBJ2-1; the DNA was not compared with TRBD1, the D call given in the table. TRBV21-1 is designated a pseudogene. The CDR3 covers 22 residues. CDR3 DNA sequence: TGTGCCAGCAGCGCTCAGAGCCCGGGACAGGGACAGCGGGATTCCCCTTACAATGAGCAGTTCTTC. This codes for CASSAQSPGQGQRDSPYNEQFF.

The genes are TRBV21-1 and TRBJ2-3; the DNA was not compared with TRBD2, the D call given in the table. TRBV21-1 is an annotated pseudogene. The CDR3 covers 18 residues. The chain's CDR3 is CASSFPRGTSDSTDTQYF. The CDR3 bases are TGTGCCAGCAGCTTCCCCCGAGGGACTAGCGATAGCACAGATACGCAGTATTTT.

J is TRBJ1-4 and V is TRBV7-9, with 8 positions matching TRBD1. Germline-derived CDR1 and CDR2 are SEHNR and FQNEAQ (reference sequence). The V gene end was trimmed by 9 bases and the J gene end by 0 bases; junction bases not matched to a gene: 12. The CDR3 spans 17 residues. CDR3 sequence (DNA): TGTGCCAGTACCCCCGGGACAGGATCTACAACTAATGAAAAACTGTTTTTT. It specifies CASTPGTGSTTNEKLFF.

This clone was recorded once. This chain links TRBV7-9 with TRBJ2-2, with 7 bases aligning to TRBD2. The CDR3 covers 16 residues. The V gene end was trimmed by 4 bases and the J gene end by 0 bases; junction bases not matched to a gene: 5. Germline loops: CDR1 SEHNR, CDR2 FQNEAQ (reference sequence). The CDR3 is CASSSGGTANTGELFF. DNA for the CDR3: TGTGCCAGCAGCTCCGGGGGGACGGCGAACACCGGGGAGCTGTTTTTT.

This clone was recorded a few times. V usage is TRBV11-2 and J usage is TRBJ2-3; 9 bases agree with TRBD2. The J segment lost 10 bases and the V segment lost 1 base, leaving 6 bases of the junction unmatched. This CDR3 has 14 residues. Germline values: CDR1 SGHAT, CDR2 FQNNGV. The CDR3 nucleotides are TGTGCCAGCAGCTTAGCCCCTAGCGGGGCTGCGCAGTATTTT. Protein product: CASSLAPSGAAQYF.

This clone came up once. The chain combines TRBV28 with TRBJ2-1; 15 bases map to TRBD2. This CDR3 region has 15 residues. CDR1 is MDHEN and CDR2 is SYDVKM in the germline V gene. The ends lost 5 bases at V and 7 bases at J; junction bases unmatched: 3. CDR3: CASSPGTSGRNEQFF. In nucleotides, the CDR3 is TGTGCCAGCAGTCCCGGGACTAGCGGGAGGAATGAGCAGTTCTTC.

The V gene is TRBV18, the J gene TRBJ1-4; the match to TRBD1 covers 9 bases. This CDR3 is 14 amino acids long. Trimming at V came to 8 bases and at J to 3 bases, leaving 4 bases not matched to a gene. The germline V gene has CDR1 KGHSH and CDR2 LQKENI. Written as DNA, the CDR3 is TGTGCCAGCACACGACAGGGGGCTAATGAAAAACTGTTTTTT. Translating gives CASTRQGANEKLFF.

V gene TRBV7-9 combines with J gene TRBJ2-2; D ambiguous. The CDR3 totals 14 residues. Trimming pared 7 bases from V and 5 bases from J, leaving 14 bases between. From germline, CDR1 is SEHNR and CDR2 FQNEAQ (reference sequence). The CDR3 spells CASTSTLSTGELFF. The DNA for the CDR3 is TGTGCCAGCACCTCGACACTCTCGACCGGGGAGCTGTTTTTT.

This clone was detected once. V and J are TRBV5-1 and TRBJ2-1; D gene uncertain. The CDR3 contains 16 residues. V was cut by 5 bases and J by 6 bases, with 21 bases left in between. CDR1 and CDR2 (germline): SGHRS, YFSETQ. The CDR3 is CASSEYSTPVSNEQFF. Here the CDR3 DNA reads TGCGCCAGCAGTGAGTATTCTACTCCGGTTAGCAATGAGCAGTTCTTC.

This rearrangement joins TRBV29-1 to TRBJ1-2, with D possibly matching TRBD1 (5 bases). V lost 1 base to trimming and J lost 4 bases, with 7 bases between them. The CDR3 is 12 residues long. The germline V gene has CDR1 SQVTM and CDR2 ANQGSEA. This CDR3 reads CSVEAGFYGYTF. The CDR3 nucleotides read TGCAGCGTTGAAGCAGGGTTCTATGGCTACACCTTC.

J is TRBJ2-1 and V is TRBV27; 8 bases agree with TRBD2. CDR1 and CDR2 from the germline V gene are MNHEY and SMNVEV (reference sequence). The V and J ends lost 5 bases and 4 bases, in that order; junction bases with no gene match: 4. This CDR3 has 14 residues. CDR3 amino acids: CASSPGLGYNEQFF. CDR3 DNA: TGTGCCAGCAGTCCGGGACTAGGTTACAATGAGCAGTTCTTC.

The chain joins TRBV30 to TRBJ2-2; D ambiguous. Looked up from germline, CDR1 is GTSNPN and CDR2 is SVGIG (reference sequence). CDR3 length: 14 amino acids. V lost 0 bases to trimming and J lost 2 bases, with 7 bases between them. The CDR3 spells CAWSVKRNTGELFF. The CDR3 DNA reads as TGTGCCTGGAGTGTAAAGAGAAACACCGGGGAGCTGTTTTTT.

This clone occurred once. This rearrangement joins TRBV6-5 to TRBJ2-5; maybe TRBD2 (5 bases). The length of the CDR3 is 16 residues. The V end was cut by 2 bases, the J end by 2 bases, with 15 bases between. CDR1 is MNHEY, CDR2 SVGAGI, per germline. CDR3 DNA sequence: TGTGCCAGCAGTTACCACCGGGCTAGCCAGCAAGAGACCCAGTACTTC. This encodes CASSYHRASQQETQYF.